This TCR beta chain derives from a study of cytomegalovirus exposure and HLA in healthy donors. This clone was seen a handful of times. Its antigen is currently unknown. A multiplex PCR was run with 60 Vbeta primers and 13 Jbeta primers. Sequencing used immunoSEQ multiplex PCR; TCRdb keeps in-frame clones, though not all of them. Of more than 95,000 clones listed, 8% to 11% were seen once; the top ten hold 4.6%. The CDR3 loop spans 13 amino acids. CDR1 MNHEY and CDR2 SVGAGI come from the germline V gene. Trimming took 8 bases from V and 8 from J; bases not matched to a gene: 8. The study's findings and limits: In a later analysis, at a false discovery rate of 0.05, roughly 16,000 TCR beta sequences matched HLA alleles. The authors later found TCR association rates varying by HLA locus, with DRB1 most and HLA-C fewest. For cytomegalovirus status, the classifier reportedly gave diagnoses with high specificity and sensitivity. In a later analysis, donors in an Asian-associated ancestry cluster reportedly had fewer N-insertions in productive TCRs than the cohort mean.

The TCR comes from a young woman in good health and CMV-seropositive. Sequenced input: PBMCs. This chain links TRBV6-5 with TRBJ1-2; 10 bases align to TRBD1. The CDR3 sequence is CASGSGTGVGYTF. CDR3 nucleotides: TGTGCCAGCGGATCCGGGACAGGGGTCGGCTACACCTTC.